The 26 T cell receptor beta chains below were found in one sample sequenced in a study of blood T cells in healthy people across ages. It was with a sample-barcoded 5' primer and a J-beta primer mix that a second PCR of about 6 to 12 cycles was run. TCRdb called the 5' RACE reads again in MiXCR, with one record for every CDR3 protein. This table has roughly 680,000 distinct CDR3 sequences, about 51% appearing once. The specimen sequenced was blood. These receptors all come from a woman at least 80 years old in good health.

The CDR3 DNA is TGTGCCGGACAGGGTCTCACTGAAGCTTTCTTT. It codes for CAGQGLTEAFF. The chain employs TRBV7-9 and TRBJ1-1; TRBD1 matches at 8 bases. This CDR3 is built from 11 residues. V gave up 11 bases and J gave up 4 bases; unmatched junction bases: 3. Germline V CDR1 and CDR2: SEHNR, FQNEAQ (reference sequence).

The rearrangement links TRBV25-1 to TRBJ1-2, with D possibly matching TRBD1 (5 bases). CDR1 and CDR2 (germline): MGHDK, SYGVNS. With 3 bases removed from V and 1 base from J, the gap between germline ends came to 15 bases. The CDR3 runs to 16 residues. The CDR3 here is CASSDHSAGRNYGYTF. DNA of the CDR3: TGTGCCAGCAGTGACCACTCAGCGGGGCGTAACTATGGCTACACCTTC.

The chain carries TRBV14 and TRBJ1-2; D is unclear. The V end lost 4 bases, the J end lost 6 bases, and 12 bases lay between the germline ends. The CDR3 is made up of 13 amino acids. Germline-derived CDR1 and CDR2 are SGHDN and FVKESK. The CDR3 region is CASSRGEGHGYTF. The CDR3 DNA reads TGTGCCAGCAGCCGCGGAGAAGGGCATGGCTACACCTTC.

CDR3 DNA: TGCGCCAGCAGCCCCCTCTTGCATGTACAGCCCCAGCATTTT. Its translation: CASSPLLHVQPQHF. This chain connects TRBV4-1 to TRBJ1-5; D gene ambiguous. Germline V gene lookup returns CDR1 MGHRA and CDR2 YSYEKL. The V end lost 4 bases, the J end lost 7 bases, and 14 bases lay between the germline ends. The CDR3 consists of 14 residues.

The chain is built from TRBV5-1 and TRBJ1-1, with TRBD1 matching over 8 bases. V lost 1 base and J lost 0; bases outside the gene matches: 8. This CDR3 has 17 residues. CDR1 is SGHRS, CDR2 YFSETQ, per germline. The DNA of the CDR3 is TGCGCCAGCAGCTTGATAGACAGGGGAAACTTGAACACTGAAGCTTTCTTT. Residues: CASSLIDRGNLNTEAFF.

This chain uses TRBV9 with TRBJ1-2, with a weak D call TRBD1 (6 bases). Germline CDR1 is SGDLS and CDR2 is YYNGEE. V was cut by 4 bases and J by 7 bases, with 20 bases left in between. This CDR3 has 15 amino acids. CDR3 DNA: TGTGCCAGCAGCAACGAAAAAGACAGGCGCCGTGGCTACACCTTC. It codes for CASSNEKDRRRGYTF.

This clonotype appeared once. The gene calls are TRBV7-2 and TRBJ2-5, with 7 bases that match TRBD1. The CDR3 length is 15 residues. With V trimmed by 2 bases and J by 5 bases, 8 bases remained unmatched. In germline, CDR1 is SGHTA, CDR2 FQGNSA. The CDR3 protein is CASSLRGQRIETQYF. In DNA, the CDR3 is TGTGCCAGCAGCTTAAGGGGACAGAGGATCGAGACCCAGTACTTC.

The V and J genes are TRBV12-3 or TRBV12-4 and TRBJ2-5; D is ambiguous. V lost 3 bases and J 1 base, leaving 9 bases between the germline ends. The CDR3 loop spans 14 amino acids. The CDR3 DNA is TGTGCCAGCAGTTTTAGCTACAGCCAAGAGACCCAGTACTTC. It translates to CASSFSYSQETQYF.

This clonotype was found a few times. This sequence joins TRBV10-3 and TRBJ2-3, with D perhaps TRBD2 (6 bases). Germline values: CDR1 ENHRY, CDR2 SYGVKD. The V and J ends lost 10 bases and 1 base respectively, with 12 bases between them. This CDR3 is built from 13 residues. The CDR3 region has the DNA TGTGCCACCTCCGGGGGAGGCACAGATACGCAGTATTTT. Its protein is CATSGGGTDTQYF.

With respect to this clonotype: This clone may be a read error of a much larger clone one base away. This chain links TRBV9 with TRBJ1-2; D is uncertain. The V end was cut by 7 bases, the J end by 4 bases, with 14 bases between. The CDR3 has 13 residues. From germline, CDR1 is SGDLS and CDR2 YYNGEE. The CDR3 loop reads CASGRDSSYGYTF. The CDR3 DNA is TGTGCCAGCGGTCGCGACTCTAGCTATGGCTACACCTTC.

With regard to this clonotype: This may come from a read error, since a much larger clone is one base off. The gene calls are TRBV7-9 and TRBJ2-5; TRBD1 is a possible D gene (6 bases). This CDR3 has 15 residues. CDR1 and CDR2 from the germline V gene are SEHNR and FQNEAQ (reference sequence). V shed 5 bases and J shed 1 base, with 14 bases lying between them. CDR3 residues: CASSPSTGTQETQYF. The CDR3 DNA reads as TGTGCCAGCAGCCCTTCGACAGGAACCCAAGAGACCCAGTACTTC.

This clonotype was seen ten or more times. This chain uses TRBV4-1 with TRBJ2-1; maybe TRBD1 (7 bases). V was pared by 4 bases and J by 8 bases, with 15 bases between. In germline, CDR1 is MGHRA, CDR2 YSYEKL. The CDR3 sequence is 14 residues long. This CDR3 is CASSRGQGGYEQFF. The CDR3, as DNA: TGCGCCAGCAGCCGAGGCCAGGGGGGTTATGAGCAGTTCTTC.

J is TRBJ1-2 and V is TRBV28, with D unresolved. The length of the CDR3 is 14 residues. V was shortened by 2 bases and J by 0 bases, with 7 bases between the two germline ends. Germline CDR1 and CDR2: MDHEN and SYDVKM. DNA for the CDR3: TGTGCCAGCAGTTTACCCGAAACTAACTATGGCTACACCTTC. It is translated as CASSLPETNYGYTF.

The chain links TRBV7-6 to TRBJ2-7; 7 bases are a match to TRBD1. CDR1 and CDR2 from the germline V gene are SGHVS and FNYEAQ. This CDR3 has 19 residues. J gave up 3 bases and V 1 base, and 18 bases lay outside the gene matches. The DNA for the CDR3 is TGTGCCAGCAGCTTAGTGGCCGCCACAGGGGTAGGGACCTACTACGAGCAGTACTTC. This encodes CASSLVAATGVGTYYEQYF.

This clonotype has at least ten counts. The J gene is TRBJ2-1, the V gene TRBV5-1; tentatively, D is TRBD1 (5 bases). V was cut by 4 bases and J by 0 bases, with 20 bases left in between. The germline CDR1 and CDR2 sequences are SGHRS and YFSETQ. CDR3 length: 18 amino acids. The chain's CDR3 is CASSHSILTVRSYNEQFF. The CDR3, as DNA: TGCGCCAGCAGCCATAGCATATTGACAGTCCGCTCCTACAATGAGCAGTTCTTC.

The chain recombines TRBV27 with TRBJ2-1; D remains ambiguous. The closer fit of TRBJ2-7 to the DNA end suggests the J call may be wrong. The germline CDR1 and CDR2 sequences are MNHEY and SMNVEV (reference sequence). CDR3 length: 16 amino acids. The CDR3 reads CASSFQLSNSYNEQYF. The DNA for the CDR3 is TGTGCCAGCAGTTTTCAACTGTCGAACTCCTACAATGAGCAGTACTTC.

The chain combines TRBV20-1 with TRBJ2-7, with a weak D call TRBD1 (6 bases). The CDR3 length is 13 residues. The V gene's germline CDR1 is DFQATT and CDR2 SNEGSKA (reference sequence). Between the trimmed V and J ends, which lost 6 bases and 10 bases, there was a span of 22 bases. The CDR3 sequence: CSALPGHVRAQYF. CDR3 sequence (DNA): TGCAGTGCGCTCCCGGGACACGTCCGGGCCCAGTACTTC.

This clonotype has just one count. This sequence joins TRBV10-3 and TRBJ2-7; no definite D call. TRBJ2-5 explains the end of the DNA better; the J call may be wrong. This CDR3 is 17 amino acids long. The germline CDR1 and CDR2 sequences are ENHRY and SYGVKD. The CDR3 region has the DNA TGTGCCATCAGTTTCTTCAAAGGGCGAAAGGGCGAAGAGACCCAGTACTTC. It codes for CAISFFKGRKGEETQYF.

About this clonotype itself: A read error may be the cause here, since a much bigger clone is one base away. V gene TRBV5-1 combines with J gene TRBJ2-1, with D unclear. The CDR3 is made up of 15 amino acids. The V gene lost 3 bases and the J gene lost 10 bases, with 20 bases spanning the gap. Germline values: CDR1 SGHRS, CDR2 YFSETQ. CDR3 loop: CASSSEPALPYEQFF. CDR3 DNA sequence: TGCGCCAGCAGCTCGGAGCCCGCCCTTCCCTACGAGCAGTTCTTC. The variable domain in full, completed from reference TRBV5-1 and TRBJ2-1, reads KAGVTQTPRYLIKTRGQQVTLSCSPISGHRSVSWYQQTPGQGLQFLFEYFSETQRNKGNFPGRFSGRQFSNSRSEMNVSTLELGDSALYLCASSSEPALPYEQFFGPGTRLTVL.

This clonotype was detected ten times or more. The chain carries TRBV5-1 and TRBJ2-1, with 9 bases fitting TRBD1. CDR1 SGHRS and CDR2 YFSETQ come from the germline V gene. V lost 5 bases, J lost 6 bases, and 6 bases stayed unmatched. The CDR3 sequence is 14 residues long. CDR3 region: CASSKDRGSNEQFF. The CDR3 region has the DNA TGCGCCAGCAGTAAGGACAGGGGTAGCAATGAGCAGTTCTTC.

Many counts were recorded for this clonotype. The chain carries TRBV5-1 and TRBJ2-1, with D tentatively TRBD2 (6 bases). This CDR3 has 14 amino acids. The germline V and J ends were trimmed by 4 bases and 6 bases, with 14 bases remaining between them. Germline CDR1 reads SGHRS; CDR2 reads YFSETQ. The CDR3: CASSIGGSGNEQFF. CDR3 nucleotide sequence: TGCGCCAGCAGCATTGGGGGGTCGGGCAATGAGCAGTTCTTC.

The rearrangement uses TRBV20-1 and TRBJ2-3; perhaps D is TRBD1 or TRBD2 (5 bases each). The V and J ends lost 3 bases and 5 bases respectively, with 15 bases between them. From germline, CDR1 is DFQATT and CDR2 SNEGSKA (reference sequence). The CDR3 is 14 residues long. The CDR3 reads CSASGAKEEDTQYF. In DNA form, the CDR3 reads TGCAGTGCTAGCGGGGCCAAGGAAGAAGATACGCAGTATTTT.

This chain uses TRBV20-1 with TRBJ2-5, with 15 bases identical to TRBD2. The V gene end was trimmed by 4 bases and the J gene end by 2 bases; junction bases not matched to a gene: 8. CDR1 is DFQATT and CDR2 is SNEGSKA in the germline V gene (reference sequence). The length of the CDR3 is 17 residues. The CDR3 loop reads CSAKTTGLAGGQETQYF. The DNA of the CDR3 is TGCAGTGCTAAAACGACGGGACTAGCGGGAGGACAAGAGACCCAGTACTTC.

V usage is TRBV15 and J usage is TRBJ2-7, with D possibly being TRBD1 (6 bases). V shed 4 bases and J shed 2 bases, with 12 bases lying between them. Per germline, CDR1 LNHNV and CDR2 YYDKDF (reference sequence). This CDR3 spans 14 amino acids. The CDR3 protein is CATSTHRATYEQYF. CDR3 sequence (DNA): TGTGCCACCAGCACCCACAGGGCCACCTACGAGCAGTACTTC. The full variable domain, completed using reference TRBV15 and TRBJ2-7, is DAMVIQNPRYQVTQFGKPVTLSCSQTLNHNVMYWYQQKSSQAPKLLFHYYDKDFNNEADTPDNFQSRRPNTSFCFLDIRSPGLGDTAMYLCATSTHRATYEQYFGPGTRLTVT.

This chain connects TRBV28 to TRBJ1-4; D is uncertain. V was clipped by 4 bases and J by 7 bases, with 13 bases between them. CDR3 length: 14 amino acids. Germline loops: CDR1 MDHEN, CDR2 SYDVKM. CDR3 in amino acids: CASSWTPGSEKLFF. As DNA, the CDR3 is TGTGCCAGCAGTTGGACCCCAGGTAGTGAAAAACTGTTTTTT.

This clonotype was seen repeatedly, ten times or more. This chain links TRBV3-1 with TRBJ2-1; D uncertain. The V end was cut by 4 bases, the J end by 10 bases, with 20 bases between. Germline V CDR1 and CDR2: LGHDT, YNNKEL (reference sequence). This CDR3 region has 15 residues. Here the CDR3 reads CASSPSLSRSGEQFF. The CDR3 nucleotides are TGTGCCAGCAGCCCCTCCCTATCGCGGAGTGGGGAGCAGTTCTTC.